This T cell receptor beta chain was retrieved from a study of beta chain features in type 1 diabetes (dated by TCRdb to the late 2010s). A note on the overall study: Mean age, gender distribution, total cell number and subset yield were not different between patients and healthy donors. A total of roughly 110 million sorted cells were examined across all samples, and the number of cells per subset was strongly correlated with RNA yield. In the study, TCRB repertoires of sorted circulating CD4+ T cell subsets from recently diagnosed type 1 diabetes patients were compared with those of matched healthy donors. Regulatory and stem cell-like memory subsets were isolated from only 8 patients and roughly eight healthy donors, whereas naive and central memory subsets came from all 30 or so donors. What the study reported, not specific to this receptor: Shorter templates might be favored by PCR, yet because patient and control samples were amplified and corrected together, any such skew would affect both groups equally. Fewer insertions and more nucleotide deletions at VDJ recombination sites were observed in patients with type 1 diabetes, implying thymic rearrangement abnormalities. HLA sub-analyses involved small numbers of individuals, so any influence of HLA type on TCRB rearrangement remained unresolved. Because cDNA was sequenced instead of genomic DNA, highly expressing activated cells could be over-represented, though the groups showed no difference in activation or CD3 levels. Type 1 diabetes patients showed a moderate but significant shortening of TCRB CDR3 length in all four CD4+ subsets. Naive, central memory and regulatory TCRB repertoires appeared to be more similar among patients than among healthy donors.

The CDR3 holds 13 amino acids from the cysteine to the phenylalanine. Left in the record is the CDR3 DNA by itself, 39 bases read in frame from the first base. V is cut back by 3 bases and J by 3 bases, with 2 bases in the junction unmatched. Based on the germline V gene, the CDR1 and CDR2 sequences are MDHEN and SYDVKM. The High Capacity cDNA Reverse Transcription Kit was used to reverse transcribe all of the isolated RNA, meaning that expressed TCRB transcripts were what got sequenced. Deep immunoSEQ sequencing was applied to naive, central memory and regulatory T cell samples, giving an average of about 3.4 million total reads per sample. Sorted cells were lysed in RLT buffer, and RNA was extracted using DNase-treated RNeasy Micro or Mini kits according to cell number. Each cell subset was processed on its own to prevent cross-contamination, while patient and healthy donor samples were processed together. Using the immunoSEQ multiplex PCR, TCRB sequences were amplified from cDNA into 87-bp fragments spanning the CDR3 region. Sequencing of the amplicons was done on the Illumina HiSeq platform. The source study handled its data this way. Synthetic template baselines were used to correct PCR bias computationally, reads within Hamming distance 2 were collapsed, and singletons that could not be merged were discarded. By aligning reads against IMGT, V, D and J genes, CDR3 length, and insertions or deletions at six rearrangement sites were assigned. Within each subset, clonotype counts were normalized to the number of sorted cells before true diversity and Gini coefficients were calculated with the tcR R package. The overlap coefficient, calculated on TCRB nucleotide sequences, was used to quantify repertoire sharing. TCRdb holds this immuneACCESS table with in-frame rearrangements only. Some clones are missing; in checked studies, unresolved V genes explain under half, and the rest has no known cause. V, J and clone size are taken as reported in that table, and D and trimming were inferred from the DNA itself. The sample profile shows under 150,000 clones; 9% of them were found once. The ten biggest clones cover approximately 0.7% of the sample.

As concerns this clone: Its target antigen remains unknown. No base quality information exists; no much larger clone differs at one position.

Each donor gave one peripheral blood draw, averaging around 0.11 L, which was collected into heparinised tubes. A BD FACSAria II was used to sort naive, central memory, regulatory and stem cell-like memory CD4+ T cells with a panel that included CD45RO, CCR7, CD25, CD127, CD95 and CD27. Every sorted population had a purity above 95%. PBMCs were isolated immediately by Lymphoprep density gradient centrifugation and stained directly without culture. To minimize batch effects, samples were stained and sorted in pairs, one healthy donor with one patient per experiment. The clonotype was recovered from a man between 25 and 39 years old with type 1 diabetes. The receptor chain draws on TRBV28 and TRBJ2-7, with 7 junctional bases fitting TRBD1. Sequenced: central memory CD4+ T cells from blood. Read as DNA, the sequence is TGTGCCAGCAGTTTGGGGGACAGCTACGAGCAGTACTTC. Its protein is CASSLGDSYEQYF.